Listed below are T cell receptor beta chains from one sample, sequenced in a study of T cells in Graves' hyperthyroidism and ophthalmopathy. TCRdb processed the multiplex PCR reads anew with MiXCR; each CDR3 protein has one entry. This table has roughly 500,000 distinct CDR3 sequences, 46% appearing once. The sequencing input was peripheral blood or thyroid tissue (not recorded which). Every receptor here comes from an adult woman with Graves' disease, either hyperthyroidism or ophthalmopathy (not recorded which). Both conserved end residues are part of each CDR3. Each record gives: D gene, J gene, clone size, V gene, CDR3 DNA, CDR3 protein. The D gene is left open where the match is weak. Clone size, where shown, is once, few, many, or a class for clones that have expanded.

-,TRBJ1-2,many,TRBV13,TGTGCCAGCAGTTTACTGACAGACAATTTCGTGTATGGCTACACCTTC,CASSLLTDNFVYGYTF
-,TRBJ1-2,once,TRBV10-3,TGTGCCATCGGAGACAAATATGGCTACACCTTC,CAIGDKYGYTF
-,TRBJ1-1,many,TRBV7-9,TGTGCCAGCAGCTTAACTGAAGCTTTCTTT,CASSLTEAFF
-,TRBJ2-7,many,TRBV7-9,TGTGCCAGCAGCTTAGGGACCCTTCCTCGGACCGATTCCTACGAGCAGTACTTC,CASSLGTLPRTDSYEQYF
-,TRBJ1-3,-,TRBV2,TGTGCCAGCAGTGAAAAAAACACCATATATTTT,CASSEKNTIYF
TRBD1,TRBJ1-1,-,TRBV15,TGTGCACACGGCGAGGGGGCCACTGAAGCTTTCTTT,CAHGEGATEAFF
TRBD1,TRBJ1-2,few,TRBV2,TGTGCCAGCAGCCCAAATCGGCAGGGGGCGCAGGGCTACACCTTC,CASSPNRQGAQGYTF
-,TRBJ1-4,-,TRBV29-1,TGCAGCGTTGAAATTGGGGCAACTAATGAAAAACTGTTTTTT,CSVEIGATNEKLFF
-,TRBJ2-7,-,TRBV7-2,TGTGCCAGCAGTGCTAGTAAGACCCACCTGAACCGCGAGCAGTACTTC,CASSASKTHLNREQYF
-,TRBJ1-2,many,TRBV7-9,TGTGCCAGCAGCTCGTGGGACGCAGGCTATGGCTACACCTTC,CASSSWDAGYGYTF
TRBD2,TRBJ2-5,-,TRBV20-1,TGCAGTGCTACCAGCGGGGGAGTTCAAGAGACCCAGTACTTC,CSATSGGVQETQYF
-,TRBJ1-2,many,TRBV2,TGTGCCAGCAGTTTGGTGGTCTCTGACTATGGCTACACCTTC,CASSLVVSDYGYTF
-,TRBJ2-7,-,TRBV11-2,TGTGCCAGCAGCTTAGTCCGACTAGTGGGAGTTTTTTACGAGCAGTACTTC,CASSLVRLVGVFYEQYF
-,TRBJ1-4,many,TRBV4-2,TGTGCCAGCAGCCAAGATTCCCTCTCTAATCGGGAAAAACTGTTTTTT,CASSQDSLSNREKLFF
TRBD1,TRBJ1-2,-,TRBV29-1,TGCAGCGTCGATGGACAGGCATATGGCTACACCTTC,CSVDGQAYGYTF
TRBD2,TRBJ2-5,many,TRBV5-1,TGCGCCAGCAGCTTGAGAGCGGGAGGGTTCCAAGAAACCCAGTACTTC,CASSLRAGGFQETQYF
-,TRBJ2-7,-,TRBV24-1,TGTGCCACCAGTGCTCGCCTACTACGAGGGAACTCCTACGAGCAGTACTTC,CATSARLLRGNSYEQYF
TRBD1,TRBJ1-3,-,TRBV29-1,TGCAGCGTTCAGGGGGGCTACTCTGGAAACACCATATATTTT,CSVQGGYSGNTIYF
-,TRBJ1-1,many,TRBV19,TGTGCCACCTGCTCGGGACACCTCACTGAAGCTTTCTTT,CATCSGHLTEAFF
-,TRBJ1-2,-,TRBV7-3,TGTGCCAGCAGCTTGGAGACAGGAAACTATGGCTACACCTTC,CASSLETGNYGYTF
-,TRBJ1-1,many,TRBV10-3,TGTGCCATCAGTTTCACAGCGAAGGGGGCTTTCTTT,CAISFTAKGAFF
TRBD1,TRBJ1-1,-,TRBV18,TGTGCCAGCTTATCAAGACAGGGGATTTCCGAAGCTTTCTTT,CASLSRQGISEAFF
-,TRBJ1-1,many,TRBV7-2,TGTGCCAGCAGCTTAGCTGAGGGAGGGGGGGAGAACACTGAAGCTTTCTTT,CASSLAEGGGENTEAFF
-,TRBJ2-2,many,TRBV20-1,TGCAGTGCTATGGGACTGGGGGGCACCGGGGAGCTGTTTTTT,CSAMGLGGTGELFF
TRBD2,TRBJ2-2,once,TRBV15,TGTGCCATACTAGCGGGAGAGGCCGGGGAGCTGTTTTTT,CAILAGEAGELFF
-,TRBJ2-7,many,TRBV5-1,TGCGCCAGCGGGACTGGATACGAGCAGTACTTC,CASGTGYEQYF
TRBD1,TRBJ1-3,-,TRBV9,TGTGCCAGCACCCAACGGGGACAGGCTGGAAACACCATATATTTT,CASTQRGQAGNTIYF
TRBD2,TRBJ2-1,-,TRBV2,TGTGCCAGCAGTGAAGTGTTTAGCGGGAGTAACGAGCAGTTCTTC,CASSEVFSGSNEQFF
-,TRBJ1-2,-,TRBV10-3,TGTGCCATCAGTGAGTCTGACTATGGCTACACCTTC,CAISESDYGYTF
-,TRBJ1-1,many,TRBV10-3,TGTGCCACGGTTCGGGTTGGGGACTCTGAAGCTTTCTTT,CATVRVGDSEAFF
-,TRBJ2-5,-,TRBV29-1,TGCAGCGTTGAAGCCGGGACCCAGTACTTC,CSVEAGTQYF
-,TRBJ1-5,many,TRBV20-1,TGCAGTGCTCCACAGGGTCGAGGTCAGCCCCAGCATTTT,CSAPQGRGQPQHF
-,TRBJ1-3,-,TRBV20-1,TGCAGTGCTGTCGGCAGGGCGAACTCTGGAAACACCATATATTTT,CSAVGRANSGNTIYF
-,TRBJ2-2,many,TRBV14,TGTGCCAGCAGCCAGCAGAGCGTCACCGGGGAGCTGTTTTTT,CASSQQSVTGELFF
-,TRBJ1-3,-,TRBV29-1,TGCAGCGTTGCGGGGGGCTTTGGAAACACCATATATTTT,CSVAGGFGNTIYF
-,TRBJ1-5,-,TRBV30,TGTGCCTGGAGTGTACTCGGGGGTTCCCAGCCCCAGCATTTT,CAWSVLGGSQPQHF
TRBD2,TRBJ2-7,-,TRBV20-1,TGCAGTGCCGGAGCGGCTAGCGGCTCCTACGAGCAGTACTTC,CSAGAASGSYEQYF
-,TRBJ1-2,many,TRBV12-3/TRBV12-4,TGTGCCAGCAGTTTCGGGGATGACTACACCTTC,CASSFGDDYTF
TRBD1,TRBJ1-6,-,TRBV6-5,TGTGCCAGCAGTAGTACGGGACAGGGTATTTTCTCCCATTCACCCATCCACTTT,CASSSTGQGIFSHSPIHF
-,TRBJ1-3,-,TRBV29-1,TGCAGCGTTGAAGATCCAGTAACTGGAAACACCATATATTTT,CSVEDPVTGNTIYF
-,TRBJ1-2,few,TRBV20-1,TGCAGTGCTAGTTCTTATGGCTACACCTTC,CSASSYGYTF